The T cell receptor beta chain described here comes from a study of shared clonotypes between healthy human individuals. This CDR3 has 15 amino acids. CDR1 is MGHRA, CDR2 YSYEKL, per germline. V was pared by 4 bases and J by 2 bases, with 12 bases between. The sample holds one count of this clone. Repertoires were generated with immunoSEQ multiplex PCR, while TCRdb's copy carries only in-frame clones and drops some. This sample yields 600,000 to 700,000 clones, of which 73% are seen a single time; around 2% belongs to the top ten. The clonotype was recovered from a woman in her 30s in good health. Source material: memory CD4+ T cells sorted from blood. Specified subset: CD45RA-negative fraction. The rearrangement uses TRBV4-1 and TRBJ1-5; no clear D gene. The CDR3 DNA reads TGCGCCAGCAGCCCAGGTGTTTTGGGCAATCAGCCCCAGCATTTT. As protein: CASSPGVLGNQPQHF.